The clone carrying this T cell receptor (beta chain) was detected many times. Its target is unknown. V trimming: 1 base; J trimming: 2 bases; junction bases outside the gene matches: 5. The CDR3 extends over 16 amino acids. CDR1 is MNHEY, CDR2 SVGEGT, per germline. These data belong to a study of CD8 T cells in ankylosing spondylitis. General observations from the study: As reported, disease-linked clones showed significant enrichment in matched ankylosing spondylitis synovial fluid. Relatively scarce in peripheral blood, disease-linked clones were CD8+. The study identified a TCR beta motif of several highly homologous variants that appeared characteristic of ankylosing spondylitis blood. Some of the motif variants had earlier been found in reactive arthritis patients' fluid and blood.

Libraries of TCR beta came from quantitative 5'-RACE with molecular barcodes. MiXCR, applied by TCRdb to the 5' RACE reads, yields one record per CDR3 protein. The sample lists more than 500,000 distinct CDR3 sequences, over 4% seen once, with around 3.5% in the top ten. The genes are TRBV6-2 or TRBV6-3 and TRBJ2-4, with 7 bases identical to TRBD1. The specimen was blood, either unsorted or a sorted T cell fraction (not recorded which). This sequence originates from a male donor with ankylosing spondylitis. The CDR3 protein is CASSYFDRVTKNIQYF. The DNA for the CDR3 is TGTGCCAGCAGTTACTTTGACAGGGTCACCAAAAACATTCAGTACTTC.